Listed here are 7 T cell receptor beta chains from one sample, sequenced in a study of shared clonotypes between healthy human individuals. Generated by immunoSEQ multiplex PCR, the TCRdb table keeps only in-frame clones and is missing some. Of fewer than 2.5 million clones in the sample, roughly 93% were seen once. The sample comprised naive CD4+ T cells from PBMCs. Subset: CD45RA+ positively selected. These receptors originate from a man aged 18 to 29 in good health. Some clones in this sample may be carry-over from other donors' samples.

This clone was counted a single time. The rearrangement uses TRBV19 and TRBJ2-4; the D gene is possibly TRBD1 (5 bases). The germline V and J ends were trimmed by 4 bases and 1 base, with 14 bases remaining between them. The CDR3 consists of 16 residues. From germline, CDR1 is LNHDA and CDR2 SQIVND (reference sequence). The CDR3 sequence: CASSTGWASAKNIQYF. CDR3 DNA: TGTGCCAGTAGTACAGGGTGGGCTTCGGCCAAAAACATTCAGTACTTC.

The chain couples TRBV5-1 to TRBJ2-5; 8 positions match TRBD2. The CDR3 is 15 amino acids. The V segment lost 0 bases and the J segment 3 bases; nucleotides outside the gene matches: 4. Per the germline V gene, CDR1 is SGHRS and CDR2 is YFSETQ. The CDR3 here is CASSLAALAEETQYF. CDR3 sequence (DNA): TGCGCCAGCAGCTTGGCAGCACTAGCGGAAGAGACCCAGTACTTC.

The rearrangement uses TRBV4-1 and TRBJ2-3; D is unclear. Trimming stripped 4 bases from V and 2 bases from J, with 7 bases between. The CDR3 extends over 13 amino acids. Germline assignment: CDR1 MGHRA and CDR2 YSYEKL. The CDR3, as DNA: TGCGCCAGCAGCCTCCAGGACACAGATACGCAGTATTTT. Protein product: CASSLQDTDTQYF.

The J gene is TRBJ2-1, the V gene TRBV7-3; 8 bases fit TRBD2. Germline values: CDR1 SGHTA, CDR2 FQGTGA. J was trimmed by 8 bases and V by 4 bases; bases with no gene match: 10. This CDR3 is 15 amino acids long. The CDR3 DNA reads as TGTGCCAGCAGCTCGGGACTAGTACTAGTAGATGAGCAGTTCTTC. This sequence encodes CASSSGLVLVDEQFF.

The J gene is TRBJ1-1, the V gene TRBV30, with D unclear. Germline CDR1 is GTSNPN and CDR2 is SVGIG (reference sequence). The CDR3 sequence is 14 residues long. With 0 bases removed from V and 0 bases from J, the gap between germline ends came to 8 bases. The CDR3 sequence is CAWSVQGLNTEAFF. DNA for the CDR3: TGTGCCTGGAGTGTGCAAGGGCTGAACACTGAAGCTTTCTTT.

The CDR3 DNA follows: TGCAGTGCTGCTAGTAACGAGCAGTACTTC. Its translation is CSAASNEQYF. The rearrangement uses TRBV20-1 and TRBJ2-7; D uncertain. Germline assignment: CDR1 DFQATT and CDR2 SNEGSKA (reference sequence). The CDR3 is made up of 10 amino acids. V was pared by 5 bases and J by 5 bases, with 7 bases between.

This clone appeared once. This chain joins TRBV6-1 and TRBJ1-1; D not certain. CDR3 size: 14 residues. Germline values: CDR1 MNHNS, CDR2 SASEGT. V was clipped by 2 bases and J by 4 bases, with 11 bases between them. This CDR3 reads CASSESYGVTEAFF. The CDR3 DNA follows: TGTGCCAGCAGTGAATCCTATGGGGTCACTGAAGCTTTCTTT.